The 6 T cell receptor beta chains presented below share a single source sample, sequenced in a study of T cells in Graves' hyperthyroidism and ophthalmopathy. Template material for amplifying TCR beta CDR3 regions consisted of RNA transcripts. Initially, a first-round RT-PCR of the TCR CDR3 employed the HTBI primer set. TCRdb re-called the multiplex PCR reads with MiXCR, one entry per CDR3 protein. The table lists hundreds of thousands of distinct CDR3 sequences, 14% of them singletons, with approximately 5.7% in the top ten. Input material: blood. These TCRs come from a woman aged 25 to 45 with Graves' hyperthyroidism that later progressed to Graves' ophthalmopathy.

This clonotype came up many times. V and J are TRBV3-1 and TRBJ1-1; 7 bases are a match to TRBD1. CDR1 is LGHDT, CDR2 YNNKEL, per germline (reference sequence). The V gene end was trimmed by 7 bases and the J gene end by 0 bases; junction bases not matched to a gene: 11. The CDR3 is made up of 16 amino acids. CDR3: CASTETGAGMNTEAFF. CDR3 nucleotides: TGTGCCAGCACCGAAACAGGGGCGGGTATGAACACTGAAGCTTTCTTT.

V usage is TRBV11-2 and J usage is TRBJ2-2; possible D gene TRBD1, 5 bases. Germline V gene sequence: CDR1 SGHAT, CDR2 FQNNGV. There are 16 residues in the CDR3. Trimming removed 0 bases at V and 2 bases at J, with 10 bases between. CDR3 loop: CASSLEGAGNTGELFF. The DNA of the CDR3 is TGTGCCAGCAGCTTAGAAGGGGCAGGAAACACCGGGGAGCTGTTTTTT.

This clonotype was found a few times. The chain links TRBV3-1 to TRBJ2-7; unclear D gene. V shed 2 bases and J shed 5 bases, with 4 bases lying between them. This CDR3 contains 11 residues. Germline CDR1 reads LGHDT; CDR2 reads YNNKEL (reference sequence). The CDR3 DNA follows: TGTGCCAGCAGCCAAATGAACGAGCAGTACTTC. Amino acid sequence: CASSQMNEQYF.

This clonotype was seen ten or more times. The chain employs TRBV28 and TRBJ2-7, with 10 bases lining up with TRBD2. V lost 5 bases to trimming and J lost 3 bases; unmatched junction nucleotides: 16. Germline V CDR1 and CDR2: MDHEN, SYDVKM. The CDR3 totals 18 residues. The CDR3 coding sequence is TGTGCCAGCAGTGGATCGGGCATCTCGTGGACTAGCGGCTACGAGCAGTACTTC. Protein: CASSGSGISWTSGYEQYF.

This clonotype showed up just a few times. CDR3: CASRGLAGQYF. CDR3 DNA: TGCGCCAGCAGAGGTTTGGCGGGACAGTACTTC. J is TRBJ2-5 and V is TRBV10-1; tentatively, D is TRBD2 (6 bases). Germline CDR1 reads WNHNN; CDR2 reads SYGVQD (reference sequence). V lost 6 bases, J lost 11 bases, and 13 bases lay in between. This CDR3 spans 11 amino acids.

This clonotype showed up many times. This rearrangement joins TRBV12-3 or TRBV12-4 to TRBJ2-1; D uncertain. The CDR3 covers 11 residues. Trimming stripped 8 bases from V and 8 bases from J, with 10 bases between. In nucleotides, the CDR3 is TGTGCCAGCCTAAGAACCCATGAGCAGTTCTTC. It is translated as CASLRTHEQFF.